What follows are 6 T cell receptor beta chains derived from one specimen sequenced in a study of radiotherapy plus CTLA-4 blockade in lung cancer. The repertoire was sequenced with immunoSEQ multiplex PCR; TCRdb's copy has only in-frame clones and lacks some. The sample records about 110,000 clones, roughly 84% being singletons. Source: peripheral blood, taken from a patient treated with radiotherapy plus ipilimumab. The receptors stem from a human donor with non-small cell lung cancer that progressed on radiotherapy plus ipilimumab. Some clones in this sample may be carry-over from other donors' samples.

This chain uses TRBV5-1 with TRBJ2-3; the D gene is possibly TRBD1 (5 bases). V lost 0 bases to trimming and J lost 4 bases, with 9 bases between them. Germline V CDR1 and CDR2: SGHRS, YFSETQ. This CDR3 has 14 residues. CDR3 coding DNA: TGCGCCAGCAGCTTGGGGTGGGGCGCAGATACGCAGTATTTT. It is translated as CASSLGWGADTQYF.

The chain has TRBV29-1 and TRBJ2-7; 7 positions agree with TRBD1. This CDR3 region has 10 residues. V was clipped by 7 bases and J by 6 bases; unmatched bases: 3. Germline lookup yields CDR1 SQVTM and CDR2 ANQGSEA. The CDR3 DNA follows: TGCAGCGCGACAGGGAGCGAGCAGTACTTC. Protein product: CSATGSEQYF.

The chain carries TRBV19 and TRBJ2-3; D not resolved. The germline V gene has CDR1 LNHDA and CDR2 SQIVND (reference sequence). Trimming took off 1 base at V and 2 bases at J, with 7 bases between the two ends. The CDR3 contains 14 residues. The CDR3: CASSIAGFTDTQYF. CDR3 bases: TGTGCCAGTAGTATAGCTGGGTTCACAGATACGCAGTATTTT.

The V call is TRBV25-1, the J call TRBJ2-5; D not resolved. Germline V gene lookup returns CDR1 MGHDK and CDR2 SYGVNS. The CDR3 runs 12 residues. V lost 7 bases to trimming and J lost 2 bases, with 8 bases between them. DNA of the CDR3: TGTGCCAGCATAGGGATTCAAGAGACCCAGTACTTC. This sequence encodes CASIGIQETQYF.

As concerns this clone: Other DNA sequences in this sample translate to the same CDR3. The V gene is TRBV5-1, the J gene TRBJ2-5, with D hard to call. This CDR3 contains 14 residues. V was shortened by 0 bases and J by 1 base, with 7 bases between the two germline ends. From germline, CDR1 is SGHRS and CDR2 YFSETQ. As DNA, the CDR3 is TGCGCCAGCAGCTTGGCCGGAATCCAAGAGACCCAGTACTTC. Its protein is CASSLAGIQETQYF.

V gene TRBV5-6 combines with J gene TRBJ2-2; D not certain. The germline V and J ends were trimmed by 4 bases and 0 bases, with 10 bases remaining between them. The CDR3 loop spans 15 amino acids. Germline V gene sequence: CDR1 SGHDT, CDR2 YYEEEE. The CDR3 is CASSLVMANTGELFF. The CDR3 bases are TGTGCCAGCAGCCTCGTGATGGCGAACACCGGGGAGCTGTTTTTT. The variable domain in full, completed from reference TRBV5-6 and TRBJ2-2, reads DAGVTQSPTHLIKTRGQQVTLRCSPKSGHDTVSWYQQALGQGPQFIFQYYEEEERQRGNFPDRFSGHQFPNYSSELNVNALLLGDSALYLCASSLVMANTGELFFGEGSRLTVL.